The 21 T cell receptor beta chains presented below share a single source sample, sequenced in a study of Tregs in tolerant kidney transplant recipients. Using immunoSEQ multiplex PCR, the repertoire was profiled, and TCRdb retains in-frame clones only, with some absent. Of about 110,000 clones in the sample, 85% to 90% are singletons; the top ten hold 0.3% to 0.4%. The sequences come from CD4+ T cells from blood, collected before the transplant. These receptors were taken from a human donor who received a combined kidney and bone marrow transplant.

V is TRBV6-6 and J is TRBJ1-1; D remains ambiguous. The CDR3 has 15 residues. Germline CDR1 MNHNY, CDR2 SVGAGI (reference sequence). Trimming cost V 5 bases and J 1 base, with 14 bases left between them. The CDR3, as DNA: TGTGCCAGCAGTCCCCTCGGGGAGGCGAACACTGAAGCTTTCTTT. This sequence encodes CASSPLGEANTEAFF.

The chain links TRBV28 to TRBJ2-7, with D tentatively TRBD1 (6 bases). Trimming removed 4 bases from V and 0 bases from J, with 25 bases in between. This CDR3 is 19 amino acids long. The V gene's germline CDR1 is MDHEN and CDR2 SYDVKM. This CDR3 is CASSWVPGQGRESSYEQYF. The CDR3 nucleotides read TGTGCCAGCAGTTGGGTACCGGGACAAGGAAGGGAAAGCTCCTACGAGCAGTACTTC.

This clone has just a few counts. The chain couples TRBV19 to TRBJ2-1; 11 bases are shared with TRBD1. The CDR3 runs 14 residues. Germline CDR1 and CDR2: LNHDA and SQIVND (reference sequence). Germline trimming cut 7 bases from V and 8 bases from J; bases unmatched to any gene: 7. DNA of the CDR3: TGTGCCAGTAAGGGAGGACAGGGGGCGGATGAGCAGTTCTTC. Its translation: CASKGGQGADEQFF. The whole variable domain, remainder taken from reference TRBV19 and TRBJ2-1, is DGGITQSPKYLFRKEGQNVTLSCEQNLNHDAMYWYRQDPGQGLRLIYYSQIVNDFQKGDIAEGYSVSREKKESFPLTVTSAQKNPTAFYLCASKGGQGADEQFFGPGTRLTVL.

The rearrangement links TRBV14 to TRBJ2-2, with D maybe TRBD2 (6 bases). The CDR3 spans 17 residues. CDR1 and CDR2 from the germline V gene are SGHDN and FVKESK. The V gene lost 0 bases and the J gene lost 0 bases, with 11 bases spanning the gap. CDR3: CASSQDWEDSNTGELFF. In nucleotides, the CDR3 is TGTGCCAGCAGCCAAGATTGGGAGGATTCGAACACCGGGGAGCTGTTTTTT.

This chain joins TRBV7-9 and TRBJ1-1, with a weak D call TRBD1 (5 bases). The CDR3 consists of 14 residues. The germline gives CDR1 SEHNR, CDR2 FQNEAQ (reference sequence). Trimming cost V 0 bases and J 0 bases, with 5 bases left between them. The CDR3 nucleotides read TGTGCCAGCAGCTTAGCAGGGGTGAACACTGAAGCTTTCTTT. Translation: CASSLAGVNTEAFF.

The chain employs TRBV10-1 and TRBJ2-3, with TRBD2 matching 10 bases. Germline lookup yields CDR1 WNHNN and CDR2 SYGVQD (reference sequence). V dropped 3 bases and J dropped 4; count of bases not matched to a gene: 4. The CDR3 spans 15 residues. Written as DNA, the CDR3 is TGCGCCAGCAGTGAAATAGCGGGGGGACCAGATACGCAGTATTTT. Translation: CASSEIAGGPDTQYF.

The rearrangement joins TRBV5-1 to TRBJ2-3; the match to TRBD2 covers 10 bases. The length of the CDR3 is 16 residues. Per the germline V gene, CDR1 is SGHRS and CDR2 is YFSETQ. The J segment lost 6 bases and the V segment lost 0 bases, leaving 7 bases of the junction unmatched. CDR3 residues: CASSLGASGGADTQYF. The CDR3 DNA sequence: TGCGCCAGCAGCTTGGGTGCTAGCGGGGGAGCCGATACGCAGTATTTT.

V and J are TRBV6-5 and TRBJ2-7; D might be TRBD1 (6 bases). From germline, CDR1 is MNHEY and CDR2 SVGAGI. This CDR3 is built from 13 residues. Deletions cut 6 bases from V and 5 bases from J, with 14 bases between. DNA of the CDR3: TGTGCCAGCAGGAGGGGGAGTGGCGACGAGCAGTACTTC. Translated, it gives CASRRGSGDEQYF.

The chain is built from TRBV16 and TRBJ1-2; 8 bases are a match to TRBD1. CDR3 length equals 13 residues. The V gene's germline CDR1 is KGHSY and CDR2 FQNENV. The junction had 5 bases not matched to a gene; V was cut back by 5 bases and J by 6 bases. The CDR3 bases are TGTGCCAGCAGCAAAAACAGGGGGGATGGCTACACCTTC. It translates to CASSKNRGDGYTF.

The rearrangement links TRBV9 to TRBJ2-7, with 10 bases fitting TRBD2. The V gene's germline CDR1 is SGDLS and CDR2 YYNGEE. The CDR3 runs to 15 residues. The J segment lost 1 base and the V segment lost 4 bases, leaving 5 bases of the junction unmatched. In DNA form, the CDR3 reads TGTGCCAGCAGCCCTCGGACTAGCGGTTCCTACGAGCAGTACTTC. It codes for CASSPRTSGSYEQYF.

The rearrangement links TRBV2 to TRBJ2-2; 12 bases fit TRBD1. The CDR3 is 16 residues long. Germline lookup yields CDR1 SNHLY and CDR2 FYNNEI. The ends lost 8 bases at V and 0 bases at J; junction bases unmatched: 4. CDR3 sequence reads: CASRDRGPPNTGELFF. In DNA form, the CDR3 reads TGTGCCAGCCGGGACAGGGGGCCGCCGAACACCGGGGAGCTGTTTTTT.

The gene calls are TRBV5-5 and TRBJ2-5; unclear D gene. The length of the CDR3 is 14 residues. V lost 0 bases, J lost 0 bases, and 6 bases lay in between. CDR1 and CDR2 from the germline V gene are SGHKS and YYEKEE (reference sequence). CDR3 sequence: CASSLAPDQETQYF. CDR3 coding DNA: TGTGCCAGCAGCTTGGCTCCAGACCAAGAGACCCAGTACTTC.

The rearrangement uses TRBV6-6 and TRBJ2-7; TRBD1 aligns across 7 bases. The CDR3 is 14 residues long. Germline loops: CDR1 MNHNY, CDR2 SVGAGI (reference sequence). V trimming: 5 bases; J trimming: 3 bases; junction bases outside the gene matches: 7. The CDR3 here is CASSTPTGNYEQYF. Written as DNA, the CDR3 is TGTGCCAGCAGTACCCCGACAGGGAACTACGAGCAGTACTTC.

The chain links TRBV6-5 to TRBJ2-7, with 10 nucleotides matching TRBD1. J gave up 4 bases and V 6 bases, and 6 bases lay outside the gene matches. Per the germline V gene, CDR1 is MNHEY and CDR2 is SVGAGI. This CDR3 comprises 14 residues. CDR3 in DNA: TGTGCCAGCAGAAGGGGACAGGGGCGATACGAGCAGTACTTC. It codes for CASRRGQGRYEQYF.

The rearrangement joins TRBV6-1 to TRBJ2-7, with D maybe TRBD1 (5 bases). Deletions cut 3 bases from V and 1 base from J, with 13 bases between. Germline assignment: CDR1 MNHNS and CDR2 SASEGT. CDR3 size: 15 residues. The CDR3 DNA reads as TGTGCCAGCAGTGAGACGCTTGACAGATCCTACGAGCAGTACTTC. It codes for CASSETLDRSYEQYF.

The chain couples TRBV5-1 to TRBJ2-4, with 10 positions matching TRBD2. The CDR3 is made up of 15 amino acids. Trimming took 6 bases from V and 8 from J; bases not matched to a gene: 11. CDR1 and CDR2 (germline): SGHRS, YFSETQ. CDR3 region: CASTIAGGLRDIQYF. Written as DNA, the CDR3 is TGCGCCAGCACCATAGCGGGGGGCCTTAGGGACATTCAGTACTTC.

This chain links TRBV27 with TRBJ2-7; TRBD1 might be the D (6 bases). Germline CDR1 and CDR2: MNHEY and SMNVEV (reference sequence). The CDR3 spans 13 residues. The ends were cut back, 3 bases at V and 2 bases at J, with 8 bases in the middle. The CDR3 DNA reads TGTGCCAGCAGTTTCAAGGGGGCCTACGAGCAGTACTTC. This sequence encodes CASSFKGAYEQYF.

The CDR3 loop is CASSSFLVEYEAFF. CDR3 in DNA: TGTGCCAGCAGTTCGTTTTTAGTTGAGTATGAAGCTTTCTTT. This sequence joins TRBV6-5 and TRBJ1-1; D is ambiguous. CDR1 is MNHEY, CDR2 SVGAGI, per germline. CDR3 length: 14 residues. Trimming left V 4 bases short and J 7 bases short, with 16 bases between.

The rearrangement uses TRBV6-5 and TRBJ2-7, with 12 nucleotides matching TRBD1. J gave up 3 bases and V 4 bases, and 4 bases lay outside the gene matches. This CDR3 has 15 residues. Per germline, CDR1 MNHEY and CDR2 SVGAGI. The CDR3 protein is CASSSGTGGFYEQYF. Written as DNA, the CDR3 is TGTGCCAGCAGTTCCGGGACAGGGGGCTTCTACGAGCAGTACTTC.

The chain recombines TRBV5-4 with TRBJ1-4, with TRBD1 as a possible D gene (5 bases). V shed 1 base and J shed 8 bases, with 15 bases lying between them. The CDR3 contains 15 residues. Looked up from germline, CDR1 is SGHNT and CDR2 is YYREEE (reference sequence). CDR3 nucleotide sequence: TGTGCCAGCAGCTTGCGTAGCCAGGGCCAGGAAAAACTGTTTTTT. Translating gives CASSLRSQGQEKLFF.

The rearrangement links TRBV11-2 to TRBJ1-3; 10 nucleotides align to TRBD1. This CDR3 comprises 15 residues. Germline V gene lookup returns CDR1 SGHAT and CDR2 FQNNGV. V shed 5 bases and J 9 bases; nucleotides not matched to a gene: 10. The CDR3 nucleotides are TGTGCCAGCAGCCTGACAGGGGGCTCTAGCGGCACCATATATTTT. It codes for CASSLTGGSSGTIYF.